This TCR beta chain was obtained from a study of shared clonotypes between healthy human individuals. The wider study: Sampling drew on donors who were a couple of women and three men aged 18 to 49.

The CDR3 is made up of 13 amino acids. The germline CDR1 and CDR2 sequences are MDHEN and SYDVKM. V dropped 3 bases and J dropped 0 bases, with 6 bases sitting between them. CD45RO-negative, CCR7-selected cells formed the naive CD8 fraction, which excluded terminally differentiated effector memory CD45RA+ cells. With respect to this clone: Its antigen remains unidentified. The sample carries other DNA sequences with the same CDR3.

How the authors handled the data: There were no quality scores in the junction-only immunoSEQ sequences, so filtering differed. The repertoire was sequenced with immunoSEQ multiplex PCR; TCRdb's copy has only in-frame clones and lacks some. V and J calls and clone size are copied from that table; D and trimming were computed from the DNA. The sample includes around 2,100,000 clones, about 95% seen only once; the top ten take around 1%. Overall study results and limits: Naive CD4 clonotypes overlapped across several donors at roughly 4.5%. Sampling used blood alone; tissue repertoires probably differ.

The source is a man younger than 35 in good health. Sample: naive CD8+ T cells sorted from blood. V is TRBV28 and J is TRBJ2-7; possible D gene TRBD1, 5 bases. The CDR3 sequence: CASSFDSSYEQYF. As DNA, the CDR3 is TGTGCCAGCAGTTTTGACAGCTCCTACGAGCAGTACTTC.